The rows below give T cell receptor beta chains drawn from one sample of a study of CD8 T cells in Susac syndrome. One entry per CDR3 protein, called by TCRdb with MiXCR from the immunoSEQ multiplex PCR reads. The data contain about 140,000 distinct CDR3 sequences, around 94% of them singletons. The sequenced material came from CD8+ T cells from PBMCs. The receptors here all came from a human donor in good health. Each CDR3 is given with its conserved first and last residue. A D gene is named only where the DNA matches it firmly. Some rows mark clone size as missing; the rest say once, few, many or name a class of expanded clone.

DNA: TGTGCCAGCTCACCATCAGGGGGCGGTGAGCAGTTCTTC
CDR3: CASSPSGGGEQFF
size: NA
V: TRBV18
J: TRBJ2-1
length: 13
D: TRBD1

DNA: TGTGCCAGCAGCTCCCTCCCCGGGAACGAAGCTTTCTTT
CDR3: CASSSLPGNEAFF
size: NA
V: TRBV5-6
J: TRBJ1-1
length: 13
D: NA

DNA: TGTGCCAGCAGCCTATTCCGGGACAGCTCCTACGAGCAGTACTTC
CDR3: CASSLFRDSSYEQYF
size: NA
V: TRBV6-5
J: TRBJ2-7
length: 15
D: TRBD1

DNA: TGTGCCAGCAGTATTTCCGCGGGATACGAGCAGTACTTC
CDR3: CASSISAGYEQYF
size: NA
V: TRBV11-2
J: TRBJ2-7
length: 13
D: NA

DNA: TGCGCCAGAATTCGACAGTGTGGCTACACCTTC
CDR3: CARIRQCGYTF
size: NA
V: TRBV5-1
J: TRBJ1-2
length: 11
D: NA

DNA: TGCAGTGCAAGGGCGCTGAGCACAGATACGCAGTATTTT
CDR3: CSARALSTDTQYF
size: NA
V: TRBV20-1
J: TRBJ2-3
length: 13
D: NA

DNA: TGTGCCAGCAGCCAAGATGGAGGCACAACCTACGAGCAGTACTTC
CDR3: CASSQDGGTTYEQYF
size: NA
V: TRBV4-2
J: TRBJ2-7
length: 15
D: NA

DNA: TGCAGCGTTGAGTATGGACAGGGCATGAACACTGAAGCTTTCTTT
CDR3: CSVEYGQGMNTEAFF
size: NA
V: TRBV29-1
J: TRBJ1-1
length: 15
D: TRBD1

DNA: TGCAGTGCTAGAGATCCTACGGCAGCAGCTAACTATGGCTACACCTTC
CDR3: CSARDPTAAANYGYTF
size: NA
V: TRBV20-1
J: TRBJ1-2
length: 16
D: NA

DNA: TGTGCCACCAGCAGGGGACTAGCGGCGTACGAGCAGTACTTC
CDR3: CATSRGLAAYEQYF
size: NA
V: TRBV15
J: TRBJ2-7
length: 14
D: TRBD2

DNA: TGTGCCAGCAGCGTAGAAGGAAGTCTAGCGGGAGAGGGTGAGCAGTTCTTC
CDR3: CASSVEGSLAGEGEQFF
size: NA
V: TRBV9
J: TRBJ2-1
length: 17
D: TRBD2

DNA: TGTGCCAGCTCACCACCCGGGACAGGGAACACTGAAGCTTTCTTT
CDR3: CASSPPGTGNTEAFF
size: NA
V: TRBV18
J: TRBJ1-1
length: 15
D: TRBD1

DNA: TGTGCCAGCAGCAGATCGAGGCGGAAAACCTACGAGCAGTACTTC
CDR3: CASSRSRRKTYEQYF
size: NA
V: TRBV13
J: TRBJ2-7
length: 15
D: NA

DNA: TGTGCCTGGAGTCTAGCTAGCACAGATACGCAGTATTTT
CDR3: CAWSLASTDTQYF
size: NA
V: TRBV30
J: TRBJ2-3
length: 13
D: NA

DNA: TGTGCCAGCAGTAGTCGGACAGGTCTCTACGAGCAGTACTTC
CDR3: CASSSRTGLYEQYF
size: NA
V: TRBV25-1
J: TRBJ2-7
length: 14
D: TRBD1

DNA: TGCGCCAGCAGTTCAAGCGGGGAGCTGTTTTTT
CDR3: CASSSSGELFF
size: few
V: TRBV5-1
J: TRBJ2-2
length: 11
D: NA

DNA: TGTGCCAGCAGTTCGTTTGACGTCGACGGGACCTACGAGCAGTACTTC
CDR3: CASSSFDVDGTYEQYF
size: NA
V: TRBV25-1
J: TRBJ2-7
length: 16
D: NA

DNA: TGTGCCAGCAGCCACTCGGGTAGCGGGTACGAGCAGTACTTC
CDR3: CASSHSGSGYEQYF
size: NA
V: TRBV3-1
J: TRBJ2-7
length: 14
D: TRBD2

DNA: TGTGCCAGCAGCCGTGGCACTAGCGGTGCGATAGCCTACGAGCAGTACTTC
CDR3: CASSRGTSGAIAYEQYF
size: NA
V: TRBV28
J: TRBJ2-7
length: 17
D: TRBD2

DNA: TGCGCCAGCAGCCCGGCGCGGACGACAGATACGCAGTATTTT
CDR3: CASSPARTTDTQYF
size: NA
V: TRBV4-3
J: TRBJ2-3
length: 14
D: NA

DNA: TGTGCCAGCAGCTGGAGACTAGGAGGTGAGCAGTTCTTC
CDR3: CASSWRLGGEQFF
size: NA
V: TRBV5-8
J: TRBJ2-1
length: 13
D: NA

DNA: TGTGCCAGCAGCCAAGAAAGTGACGGGACTACTTACAATGAGCAGTTCTTC
CDR3: CASSQESDGTTYNEQFF
size: NA
V: TRBV14
J: TRBJ2-1
length: 17
D: TRBD2

DNA: TGTGCCAGCAGTGGACAGGGACACCAAGCCTACGAGCAGTACTTC
CDR3: CASSGQGHQAYEQYF
size: NA
V: TRBV28
J: TRBJ2-7
length: 15
D: TRBD1

DNA: TGTGCCAGCAGCCAAATAAGTGGTAGCGGGAGCCACGAGCAGTACTTC
CDR3: CASSQISGSGSHEQYF
size: NA
V: TRBV14
J: TRBJ2-7
length: 16
D: TRBD2

DNA: TGCGCCAGCAGCCAAGATCCCCGGACGGTTCTAGATGGCTACACCTTC
CDR3: CASSQDPRTVLDGYTF
size: NA
V: TRBV4-3
J: TRBJ1-2
length: 16
D: NA

DNA: TGTGCCACCAGCAGAGATCCCTTCCAGACCACCTACGAGCAGTACTTC
CDR3: CATSRDPFQTTYEQYF
size: NA
V: TRBV15
J: TRBJ2-7
length: 16
D: NA

DNA: TGTGCCAGCAGTGTCGGGGTCAGCTACGAGCAGTACTTC
CDR3: CASSVGVSYEQYF
size: few
V: TRBV27
J: TRBJ2-7
length: 13
D: NA

DNA: TGCAGTGCTTGGATCATGGGCAGACTTTCCTCCTACGAGCAGTACTTC
CDR3: CSAWIMGRLSSYEQYF
size: NA
V: TRBV20-1
J: TRBJ2-7
length: 16
D: NA

DNA: TGTGCCAGCAGCCAAGGTGATTTTCTGGGAGGGACCCAGTACTTC
CDR3: CASSQGDFLGGTQYF
size: NA
V: TRBV3-1
J: TRBJ2-5
length: 15
D: NA

DNA: TGCGCCAGCGGTACTGCGGACAGACACTCTACTTCGGGGGAGCTGTTTTTT
CDR3: CASGTADRHSTSGELFF
size: NA
V: TRBV23-1
J: TRBJ2-2
length: 17
D: NA

DNA: TGTGCCAGCAGCTTGGATGAGGGTACGCAGTATTTT
CDR3: CASSLDEGTQYF
size: NA
V: TRBV5-4
J: TRBJ2-3
length: 12
D: NA

DNA: TGTGCCAACCTGTCCCCGAACACCGGGGAGCTGTTTTTT
CDR3: CANLSPNTGELFF
size: NA
V: TRBV12-3/TRBV12-4
J: TRBJ2-2
length: 13
D: NA

DNA: TGCAGCGTTGAAACAGGAACCTACGAGCAGTACTTC
CDR3: CSVETGTYEQYF
size: NA
V: TRBV29-1
J: TRBJ2-7
length: 12
D: NA

DNA: TGCAGTGCTAGGGGGGACAGGGTGATCTACGAGCAGTACTTC
CDR3: CSARGDRVIYEQYF
size: NA
V: TRBV20-1
J: TRBJ2-7
length: 14
D: TRBD1

DNA: TGTGCCAGCAGCGATCGGACGGGGAAGGGCTACACCTTC
CDR3: CASSDRTGKGYTF
size: NA
V: TRBV7-2
J: TRBJ1-2
length: 13
D: NA

DNA: TGTGCCAGCAGCCAATTGGGACAGGGGACGGATGAGACCCAGTACTTC
CDR3: CASSQLGQGTDETQYF
size: once
V: TRBV3-1
J: TRBJ2-5
length: 16
D: TRBD1

DNA: TGCGCCAGCAGCCAAGATCCTAGCGGGAGGCCAAGCACAGATACGCAGTATTTT
CDR3: CASSQDPSGRPSTDTQYF
size: NA
V: TRBV4-3
J: TRBJ2-3
length: 18
D: TRBD2

DNA: TGTGCCAGCAGCTCAACAGTTTTCGATGAGCAGTTCTTC
CDR3: CASSSTVFDEQFF
size: NA
V: TRBV7-8
J: TRBJ2-1
length: 13
D: NA

DNA: TGTGCCAGCAGCTTAGTGGGACCTGAAGAGACCCAGTACTTC
CDR3: CASSLVGPEETQYF
size: NA
V: TRBV7-9
J: TRBJ2-5
length: 14
D: NA

DNA: TGTGCCACCAGTGAATTTAGCGTCGGTGAGCAGTTCTTC
CDR3: CATSEFSVGEQFF
size: NA
V: TRBV24-1
J: TRBJ2-1
length: 13
D: NA

DNA: TGCGCCAGCAGCCAAGTGGGGGCGGGAGGGCGCGGTGAGCAGTTCTTC
CDR3: CASSQVGAGGRGEQFF
size: NA
V: TRBV4-1
J: TRBJ2-1
length: 16
D: TRBD2

DNA: TGTGCCACCAGCAGATCCCGGGACAGCACTAACTATGGCTACACCTTC
CDR3: CATSRSRDSTNYGYTF
size: NA
V: TRBV15
J: TRBJ1-2
length: 16
D: TRBD1

DNA: TGTGCCAGCAGCTTTACTAGCGGGAGGGCCTCCGGCGATGAGCAGTTCTTC
CDR3: CASSFTSGRASGDEQFF
size: once
V: TRBV3-1
J: TRBJ2-1
length: 17
D: TRBD2

DNA: TGTGCCAGCAGTTTTCTGGAGGGGCCTAGCAATCAGCCCCAGCATTTT
CDR3: CASSFLEGPSNQPQHF
size: once
V: TRBV28
J: TRBJ1-5
length: 16
D: NA

DNA: TGTGCCAGCATCGAACTCGCAGGGGGCTTGCTCTATGGCTACACCTTC
CDR3: CASIELAGGLLYGYTF
size: NA
V: TRBV5-8
J: TRBJ1-2
length: 16
D: TRBD1

DNA: TGTGCCAGCAGCTTAGTCAGGGGAATTGGGAATCAGCCCCAGCATTTT
CDR3: CASSLVRGIGNQPQHF
size: NA
V: TRBV7-2
J: TRBJ1-5
length: 16
D: NA

DNA: TGTGCCAGCAGCGTAGACTCGGGAGAGCGCGAGCAGTTCTTC
CDR3: CASSVDSGEREQFF
size: NA
V: TRBV9
J: TRBJ2-1
length: 14
D: NA

DNA: TGTGCCTGGAGCATCCCGGGACAGCTAAATGAGCAGTTCTTC
CDR3: CAWSIPGQLNEQFF
size: NA
V: TRBV30
J: TRBJ2-1
length: 14
D: TRBD1

DNA: TGCAGTGCAGGAGGGTGGTCTAGCGGGAGCGGGTCCTACAATGAGCAGTTCTTC
CDR3: CSAGGWSSGSGSYNEQFF
size: NA
V: TRBV20-1
J: TRBJ2-1
length: 18
D: TRBD2

DNA: TGCGCCAGCAGCCAAATCGGACAGACCACAGATACGCAGTATTTT
CDR3: CASSQIGQTTDTQYF
size: once
V: TRBV4-3
J: TRBJ2-3
length: 15
D: NA